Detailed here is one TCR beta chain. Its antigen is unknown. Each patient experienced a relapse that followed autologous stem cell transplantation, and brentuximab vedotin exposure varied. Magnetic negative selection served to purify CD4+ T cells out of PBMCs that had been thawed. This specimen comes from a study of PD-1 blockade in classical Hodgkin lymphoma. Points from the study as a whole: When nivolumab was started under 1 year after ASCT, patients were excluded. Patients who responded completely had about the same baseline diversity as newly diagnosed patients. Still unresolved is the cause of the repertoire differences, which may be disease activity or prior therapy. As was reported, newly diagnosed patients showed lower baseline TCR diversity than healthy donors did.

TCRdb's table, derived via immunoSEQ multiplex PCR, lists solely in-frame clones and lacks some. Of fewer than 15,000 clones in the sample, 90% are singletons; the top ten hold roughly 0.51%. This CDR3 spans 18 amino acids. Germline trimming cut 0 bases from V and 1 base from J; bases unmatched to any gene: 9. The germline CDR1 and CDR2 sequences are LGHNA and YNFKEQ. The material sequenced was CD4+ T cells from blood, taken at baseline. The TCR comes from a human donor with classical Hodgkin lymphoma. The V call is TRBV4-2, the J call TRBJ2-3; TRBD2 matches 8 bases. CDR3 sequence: CASSQESPRAGGTDTQYF. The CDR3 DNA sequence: TGTGCCAGCAGCCAAGAGTCTCCAAGAGCGGGGGGCACAGATACGCAGTATTTT.